In this sample, the clone carrying this TCR beta chain turned up a few times. As yet, its antigen is unknown. This sample was included in a study of OX40 agonist ivuxolimab in advanced cancers. The table came from immunoSEQ multiplex PCR; TCRdb's copy has only in-frame clones and leaves some out. The table records 74,000 or so clones, roughly 85% of them present only once. Notes on the study in general: Researchers report that CD8+ T cells had, on average, more expanded clones than CD4+.

This sample comprised CD4+ or CD8+ T cells sorted from blood, obtained in a trial of the OX40 agonist ivuxolimab. The receptor was isolated from an adult with an advanced solid tumor such as melanoma, head and neck, liver or kidney cancer.

In nucleotides, the CDR3 is TGTGCCAGCAGCTTAGGACGGGTGGAAGAGACCCAGTACTTC. Translating gives CASSLGRVEETQYF. This chain uses TRBV7-3 with TRBJ2-5; D unresolved. Trimming removed 2 bases from V and 3 bases from J, with 10 bases in between. The CDR3 loop spans 14 amino acids. Germline CDR1 reads SGHTA; CDR2 reads FQGTGA.